These 2 T cell receptor beta chains were sequenced from one sample in a study of T cell responses to AZD1222 COVID-19 vaccine. Using immunoSEQ multiplex PCR, the repertoire was profiled, and TCRdb retains in-frame clones only, with some absent. This table has about 99,000 clones, 91% appearing once. The material was peripheral blood, obtained 28 days after the second AZD1222 dose. The receptors originated from an adult who received the AZD1222 COVID-19 vaccine.

The chain links TRBV3-1 (or the pseudogene TRBV3-2) to TRBJ1-6; TRBD1 agrees at 8 bases. Per the germline V gene, CDR1 is LGHDT and CDR2 is YNNKEL (reference sequence). This CDR3 region has 14 residues. V was pared by 5 bases and J by 6 bases, with 3 bases of the junction left unmatched. The CDR3 region has the DNA TGTGCCAGCAGCTCGGACAGGGCTAATTCACCCCTCCACTTT. It translates to CASSSDRANSPLHF.

This clone showed up just once. The CDR3 protein is CASRRVLTQPLHF. DNA of the CDR3: TGTGCCAGCAGACGTGTTCTCACACAACCCCTCCACTTT. The chain has TRBV27 and TRBJ1-6; D unresolved. Germline V gives CDR1 MNHEY, CDR2 SMNVEV (reference sequence). Trimming removed 6 bases from V and 12 bases from J, with 15 bases in between. This CDR3 comprises 13 residues.